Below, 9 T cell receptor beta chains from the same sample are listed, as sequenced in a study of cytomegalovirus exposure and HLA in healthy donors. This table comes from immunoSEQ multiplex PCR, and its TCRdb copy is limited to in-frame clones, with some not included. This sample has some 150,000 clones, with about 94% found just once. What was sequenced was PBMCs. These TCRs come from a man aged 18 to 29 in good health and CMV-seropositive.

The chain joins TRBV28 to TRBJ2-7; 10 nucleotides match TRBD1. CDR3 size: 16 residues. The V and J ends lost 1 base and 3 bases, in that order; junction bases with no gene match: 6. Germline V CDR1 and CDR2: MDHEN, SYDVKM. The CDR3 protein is CASSLLGTGDNYEQYF. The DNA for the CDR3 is TGTGCCAGCAGTTTATTGGGGACAGGGGACAACTACGAGCAGTACTTC. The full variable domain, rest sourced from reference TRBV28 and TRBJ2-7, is DVKVTQSSRYLVKRTGEKVFLECVQDMDHENMFWYRQDPGLGLRLIYFSYDVKMKEKGDIPEGYSVSREKKERFSLILESASTNQTSMYLCASSLLGTGDNYEQYFGPGTRLTVT.

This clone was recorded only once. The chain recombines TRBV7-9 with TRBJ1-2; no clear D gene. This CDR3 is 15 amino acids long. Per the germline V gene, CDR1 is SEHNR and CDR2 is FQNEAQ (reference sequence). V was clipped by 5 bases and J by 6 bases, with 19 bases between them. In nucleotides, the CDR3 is TGTGCCAGCAGCCTAGTACTACGTGGAAATGATGGCTACACCTTC. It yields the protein CASSLVLRGNDGYTF.

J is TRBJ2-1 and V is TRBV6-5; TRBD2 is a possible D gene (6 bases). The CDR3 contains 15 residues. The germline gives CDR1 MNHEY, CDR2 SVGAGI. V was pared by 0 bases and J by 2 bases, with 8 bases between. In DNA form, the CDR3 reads TGTGCCAGCAGTTACTCCTGGGGGGCCTACAATGAGCAGTTCTTC. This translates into CASSYSWGAYNEQFF.

CDR3 sequence (DNA): TGTGCCAGCGTTATGTGGTGGGGGGGCAGAAGAGCTAATGAAAAACTGTTTTTT. Translating it yields CASVMWWGGRRANEKLFF. The rearrangement links TRBV27 to TRBJ1-4; D is possibly TRBD1 (6 bases). Germline V lookup: CDR1 MNHEY, CDR2 SMNVEV (reference sequence). The CDR3 is 18 amino acids. Trimming stripped 8 bases from V and 3 bases from J, with 25 bases between.

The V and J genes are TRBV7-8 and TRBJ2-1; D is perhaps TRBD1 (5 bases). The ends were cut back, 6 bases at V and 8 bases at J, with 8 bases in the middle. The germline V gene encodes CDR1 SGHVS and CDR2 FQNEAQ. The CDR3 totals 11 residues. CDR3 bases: TGTGCCAGCAGTCGACAGTATGAGCAGTTCTTC. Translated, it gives CASSRQYEQFF.

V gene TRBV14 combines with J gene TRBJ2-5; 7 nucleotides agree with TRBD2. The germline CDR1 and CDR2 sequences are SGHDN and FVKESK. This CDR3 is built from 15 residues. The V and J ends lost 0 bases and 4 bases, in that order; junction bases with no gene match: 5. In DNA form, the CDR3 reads TGTGCCAGCAGCCAAGATCTTTCTAGCGGAGAGACCCAGTACTTC. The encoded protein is CASSQDLSSGETQYF.

The CDR3 region is CASSSTVNTGELFF. CDR3 bases: TGCGCCAGCAGCTCGACAGTAAACACCGGGGAGCTGTTTTTT. V is TRBV5-1 and J is TRBJ2-2; D might be TRBD1 (5 bases). V lost 3 bases and J 2 bases, leaving 8 bases between the germline ends. There are 14 residues in the CDR3. CDR1 SGHRS and CDR2 YFSETQ come from the germline V gene.

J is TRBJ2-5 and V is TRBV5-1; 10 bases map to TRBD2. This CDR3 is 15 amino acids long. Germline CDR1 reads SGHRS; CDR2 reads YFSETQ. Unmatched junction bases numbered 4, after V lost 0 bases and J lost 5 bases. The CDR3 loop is CASSLGLAGAETQYF. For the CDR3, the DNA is TGCGCCAGCAGCTTGGGGCTAGCGGGAGCGGAGACCCAGTACTTC. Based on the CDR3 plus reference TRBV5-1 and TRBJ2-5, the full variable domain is KAGVTQTPRYLIKTRGQQVTLSCSPISGHRSVSWYQQTPGQGLQFLFEYFSETQRNKGNFPGRFSGRQFSNSRSEMNVSTLELGDSALYLCASSLGLAGAETQYFGPGTRLLVL.

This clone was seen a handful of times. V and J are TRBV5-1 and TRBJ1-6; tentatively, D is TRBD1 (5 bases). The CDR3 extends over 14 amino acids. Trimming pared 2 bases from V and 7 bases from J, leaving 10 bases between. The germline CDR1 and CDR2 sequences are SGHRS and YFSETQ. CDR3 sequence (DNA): TGCGCCAGCAGCTTCGGGACTCGGAATTCACCCCTCCACTTT. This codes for CASSFGTRNSPLHF.